This TCR beta chain was identified in a study of a mutant IDH1 vaccine in newly diagnosed glioma. Study information: Former treatment meant radiotherapy, temozolomide, or both; the majority had gotten both.

Clones were read by immunoSEQ multiplex PCR, and TCRdb kept only the in-frame ones, dropping some. The sample carries 30,000 to 40,000 clones, approximately 78% recorded once. The CDR3 covers 13 residues. Germline CDR1 is SGHVS and CDR2 is FQNEAQ. V gave up 2 bases and J gave up 5 bases, with 10 bases separating them. For this clone: Its specificity is unknown.

Time point given: baseline, week 1 (first vaccination visit). As for treatment: pre-vaccination baseline after standard-of-care therapy. The study enrolled donors with new WHO grade 3 or 4 IDH1-mutant, ATRX-lost astrocytomas. Notes on the study in general: Among top peripheral T cell clonotypes, changes seemed unrelated to pseudoprogression. Roughly 93% of patients showed vaccine-induced immune responses across multiple MHC alleles.

The chain links TRBV7-8 to TRBJ2-7; D possibly matches TRBD1 or TRBD2 (6 bases each). The sequenced sample was PBMCs, obtained from a glioma patient treated with radiotherapy, temozolomide or both. The source is a middle-aged man with glioma. Some clones in this sample may be carry-over from other donors' samples. The CDR3 nucleotides are TGTGCCAGCAGCTTAACCGGGGGCAACGAGCAGTACTTC. This sequence encodes CASSLTGGNEQYF.